The next 2 T cell receptor beta chains were all read from a single sample in a study of blood T cell repertoires in COVID-19. Clones were read by immunoSEQ multiplex PCR, and TCRdb kept only the in-frame ones, dropping some. This table holds 35,000 to 45,000 clones, about 78% found once. The sequenced sample consisted of peripheral blood. These receptors were obtained from a man in his 70s with active or convalescent COVID-19.

The chain employs TRBV6-5 and TRBJ1-4; possibly TRBD1 for D (5 bases). V lost 0 bases, J lost 8 bases, and 13 bases lay in between. Germline V gene sequence: CDR1 MNHEY, CDR2 SVGAGI. The CDR3 is made up of 15 amino acids. The CDR3 protein is CASSYSIGASEKLFF. CDR3 sequence (DNA): TGTGCCAGCAGTTACTCGATTGGGGCCTCCGAAAAACTGTTTTTT.

This chain joins TRBV5-1 and TRBJ1-2; weak D call: TRBD1 (6 bases). With 0 bases removed from V and 4 bases from J, the gap between germline ends came to 16 bases. Germline assignment: CDR1 SGHRS and CDR2 YFSETQ. This CDR3 is 16 amino acids long. The CDR3: CASSLEGTGRVYGYTF. The CDR3 DNA reads as TGCGCCAGCAGCTTGGAAGGAACAGGGCGGGTCTATGGCTACACCTTC. Looking up the rest from reference TRBV5-1 and TRBJ1-2 gives the full variable domain: KAGVTQTPRYLIKTRGQQVTLSCSPISGHRSVSWYQQTPGQGLQFLFEYFSETQRNKGNFPGRFSGRQFSNSRSEMNVSTLELGDSALYLCASSLEGTGRVYGYTFGSGTRLTVV.